Listed below are T cell receptor beta chains from one sample, sequenced in a study of Ad26.COV2.S vaccination and SARS-CoV-2 variants. The repertoire was sequenced with immunoSEQ multiplex PCR; TCRdb's copy has only in-frame clones and lacks some. The profile shows over 100,000 clones, 80% of them singletons. Sequences were derived from peripheral blood, sampled after recovery from COVID-19. Receptor source: a human donor who had recovered from COVID-19. The conserved cysteine and the conserved F or W are not part of the CDR3 here. A D gene is named only where the DNA matches it firmly.

TRBV12-5	-	TRBJ2-1	ASGLVLGDAYNEQF
TRBV10-1	-	TRBJ2-3	ASSDPTFTDTQY
TRBV7-7	-	TRBJ2-3	ASSTGWADTQY
TRBV19	-	TRBJ1-6	ASSEGVGSPLH
TRBV12-3/TRBV12-4	-	TRBJ1-1	ASSVGSNTEAF
TRBV29-1	TRBD2	TRBJ2-3	SVESQTSGGYWGTDTQY
TRBV5-1	-	TRBJ2-6	ASSLVSGSGANVLT
TRBV10-3	TRBD1	TRBJ1-2	ASGQQGANYGYT
TRBV7-3	TRBD2	TRBJ2-3	ASSLASGETDTQY
TRBV4-1	TRBD2	TRBJ2-1	ASSQEWTSGGAEQF
TRBV5-1	-	TRBJ2-6	ASSGNTGSSGANVLT
TRBV2	TRBD1	TRBJ2-2	ASSDQQGGKGGELF
TRBV5-1	-	TRBJ1-3	ASSLVDGGNTIY
TRBV7-6	-	TRBJ2-7	ASSLGGQPFGEQY
TRBV19	TRBD1	TRBJ1-5	ASSFGTASYQPQH
TRBV30	-	TRBJ1-3	AWSLGSLSGNTIY
TRBV19	-	TRBJ1-5	ASSPQGTQPQH
TRBV4-2	-	TRBJ1-1	ASSPRVDTEAF
TRBV14	TRBD1	TRBJ1-4	ASSQDSSGTGYEKLF
TRBV7-3	-	TRBJ2-4	ASSLGRDSNIQY
TRBV27	TRBD1	TRBJ2-1	ASSGWTGDYNEQF
TRBV19	-	TRBJ2-1	ASSGVGGANEQF
TRBV5-1	-	TRBJ2-1	ASSLRGDNEQF
TRBV5-6	-	TRBJ2-7	ASSGTQRSSYEQY